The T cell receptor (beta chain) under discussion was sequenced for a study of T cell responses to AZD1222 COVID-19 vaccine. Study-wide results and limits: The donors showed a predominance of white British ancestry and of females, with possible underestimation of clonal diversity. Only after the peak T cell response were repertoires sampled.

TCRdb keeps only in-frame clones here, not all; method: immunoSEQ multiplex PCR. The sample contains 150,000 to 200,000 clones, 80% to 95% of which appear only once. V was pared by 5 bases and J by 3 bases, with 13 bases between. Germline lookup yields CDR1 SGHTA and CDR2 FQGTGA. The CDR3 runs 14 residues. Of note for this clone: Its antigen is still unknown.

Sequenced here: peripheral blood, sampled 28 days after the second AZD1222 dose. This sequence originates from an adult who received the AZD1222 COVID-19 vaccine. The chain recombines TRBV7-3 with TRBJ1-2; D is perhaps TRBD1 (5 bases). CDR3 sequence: CASSDGTGDYGYTF. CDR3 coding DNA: TGTGCCAGCAGCGATGGGACGGGAGACTATGGCTACACCTTC.